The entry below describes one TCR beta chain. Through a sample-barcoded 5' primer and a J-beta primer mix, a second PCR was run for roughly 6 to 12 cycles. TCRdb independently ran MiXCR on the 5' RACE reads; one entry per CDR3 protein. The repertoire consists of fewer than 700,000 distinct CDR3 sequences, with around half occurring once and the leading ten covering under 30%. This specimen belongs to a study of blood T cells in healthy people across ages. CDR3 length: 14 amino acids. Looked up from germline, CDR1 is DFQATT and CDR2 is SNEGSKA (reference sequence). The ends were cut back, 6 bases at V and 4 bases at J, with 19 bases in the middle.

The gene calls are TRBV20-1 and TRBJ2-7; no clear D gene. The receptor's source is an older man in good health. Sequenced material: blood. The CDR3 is CSATPAGRLYEQYF. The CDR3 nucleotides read TGCAGTGCCACTCCCGCCGGACGATTGTACGAGCAGTACTTC.